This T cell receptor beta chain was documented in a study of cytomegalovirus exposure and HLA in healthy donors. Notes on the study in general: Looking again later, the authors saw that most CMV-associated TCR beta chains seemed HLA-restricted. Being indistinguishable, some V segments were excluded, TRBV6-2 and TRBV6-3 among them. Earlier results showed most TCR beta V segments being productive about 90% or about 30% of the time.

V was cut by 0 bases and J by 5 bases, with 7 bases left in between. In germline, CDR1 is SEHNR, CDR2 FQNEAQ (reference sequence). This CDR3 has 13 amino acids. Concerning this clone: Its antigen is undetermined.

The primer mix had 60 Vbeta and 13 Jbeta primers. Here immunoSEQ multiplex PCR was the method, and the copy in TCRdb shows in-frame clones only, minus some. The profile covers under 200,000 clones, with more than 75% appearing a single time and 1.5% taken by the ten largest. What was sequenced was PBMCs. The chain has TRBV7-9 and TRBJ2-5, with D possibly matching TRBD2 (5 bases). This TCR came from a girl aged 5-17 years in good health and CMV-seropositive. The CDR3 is CASSLAGSETQYF. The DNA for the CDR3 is TGTGCCAGCAGCTTAGCGGGGAGCGAGACCCAGTACTTC.